These 21 T cell receptor beta chains were all obtained from the same sample, sequenced in a study of breast tumors, draining lymph nodes, adjacent tissues. MiXCR was run by TCRdb on the multiplex PCR reads, yielding one entry per CDR3 protein. The table lists more than 15,000 distinct CDR3 sequences, 43% of them singletons. Specimen: breast tumor tissue. These receptors were obtained from a female donor with breast cancer. Some clones in this sample may be carry-over from other donors' samples.

This clonotype was seen at least ten times. The V gene is TRBV7-8, the J gene TRBJ1-5, with 9 bases lining up with TRBD1. The CDR3 covers 19 residues. Germline CDR1 is SGHVS and CDR2 is FQNEAQ. V lost 3 bases and J lost 0; bases outside the gene matches: 12. In DNA, the CDR3 is TGTGCCAGCAGCTTTTCCGGGACAGGGAACATCCATAGCAATCAGCCCCAGCATTTT. As protein: CASSFSGTGNIHSNQPQHF.

There are many counts of this clonotype. This chain joins TRBV28 and TRBJ1-6; D is possibly TRBD1 (5 bases). This CDR3 comprises 15 residues. CDR1 is MDHEN, CDR2 SYDVKM, per germline. V was cut by 7 bases and J by 7 bases, with 17 bases left in between. The CDR3 sequence is CASNPSEGVNSPLHF. In DNA form, the CDR3 reads TGTGCCAGCAACCCAAGCGAAGGGGTAAATTCACCCCTCCACTTT.

About this clonotype: A read error may produce the germline difference seen at one junction end. The chain couples TRBV6-2 or TRBV6-3 to TRBJ2-1, with D possibly TRBD2 on 6 matching bases. CDR3 size: 20 residues. Germline-derived CDR1 and CDR2 are MNHEY and SVGEGT. This CDR3 reads CASSHSTGPGDFSSYNERFF. The CDR3 DNA is TGTGCCAGCAGTCACTCGACGGGGCCGGGGGACTTTAGCTCCTACAATGAGCGGTTCTTC.

Ten or more counts support this clonotype. The chain has TRBV12-3 or TRBV12-4 and TRBJ2-5; 10 nucleotides align to TRBD2. Losses at the gene ends were 6 bases for V and 5 bases for J; bases not matched to a gene: 9. The CDR3 has 15 residues. CDR3 region: CASSRLQREGETQYF. The CDR3 DNA reads as TGTGCCAGCAGCCGCCTGCAGCGGGAGGGTGAGACCCAGTACTTC.

The chain combines TRBV6-5 with TRBJ1-1; D gene unclear. Trimming cost V 6 bases and J 4 bases, with 9 bases left between them. The germline V gene has CDR1 MNHEY and CDR2 SVGAGI. The CDR3 covers 12 residues. In DNA form, the CDR3 reads TGTGCCAGCAGCCTGCGGGGCACTGAAGCTTTCTTT. The encoded protein is CASSLRGTEAFF.

This clonotype was found many times. The CDR3 DNA sequence: TGTGCCAGCAGCTTAGGGGCGGATTTTCGCTCTGGGGCCAACGTCCTGACTTTC. Protein sequence: CASSLGADFRSGANVLTF. This sequence joins TRBV7-2 and TRBJ2-6; the D is unclear. Germline V lookup: CDR1 SGHTA, CDR2 FQGNSA. This CDR3 has 18 residues. Deletions cut 1 base from V and 0 bases from J, with 13 bases between. The complete variable domain, with remaining parts taken from reference TRBV7-2 and TRBJ2-6, reads GAGVSQSPSNKVTEKGKDVELRCDPISGHTALYWYRQSLGQGLEFLIYFQGNSAPDKSGLPSDRFSAERTGGSVSTLTIQRTQQEDSAVYLCASSLGADFRSGANVLTFGAGSRLTVL.

Worth noting for this clonotype: This may arise from a read error, as a much more abundant clone is one base away. V and J are TRBV7-9 and TRBJ1-1, with D possibly TRBD1 on 5 matching bases. This CDR3 region has 13 residues. Germline loops: CDR1 SEHNR, CDR2 FQNEAQ (reference sequence). The CDR3 sequence is CASSLDADTEALF. Here the CDR3 DNA reads TGTGCCAGCAGCTTAGATGCGGACACTGAAGCTCTCTTT.

Turning to this clonotype: A much larger clone lies one base from this, so it may be a read error. The rearrangement links TRBV6-4 to TRBJ2-2; D is unresolved. With 5 bases removed from V and 6 bases from J, the gap between germline ends came to 13 bases. The germline gives CDR1 MRHNA, CDR2 SNTAGT. The CDR3 runs 14 residues. Written as DNA, the CDR3 is TGTGCCAGCAGTCAGACTGGCGAGGCCGGGGAGCTGTTTTTT. Translated, it gives CASSQTGEAGELFF.

Regarding this clonotype: A much larger clone is a single base away; this may be a read error. The genes are TRBV5-5 and TRBJ2-5, with 10 bases matching TRBD2. This CDR3 region has 17 residues. Germline CDR1 SGHKS, CDR2 YYEKEE (reference sequence). The J segment lost 1 base and the V segment lost 1 base, leaving 7 bases of the junction unmatched. The DNA for the CDR3 is TGTGCCAGCAGCTTGCGACTAGCGGGTCAACTCCAAGAGACCCAGTACTTC. It specifies CASSLRLAGQLQETQYF.

In its sample, this clonotype was seen many times. The chain combines TRBV6-4 with TRBJ2-2; D unclear. CDR3 length: 14 residues. Trimming stripped 2 bases from V and 2 bases from J, with 6 bases between. From germline, CDR1 is MRHNA and CDR2 SNTAGT. The CDR3 DNA reads as TGTGCCAGCAGTGACGCAACCAACACCGGGGAGCTGTTTTTT. As protein: CASSDATNTGELFF.

This clonotype is labeled large. This rearrangement joins TRBV11-3 to TRBJ2-7; D is ambiguous. Germline V gene lookup returns CDR1 SGHNT and CDR2 YENEEA. The germline V and J ends were trimmed by 1 base and 5 bases, with 3 bases remaining between them. CDR3 length equals 11 residues. CDR3 amino acids: CASSLGDEQYF. The CDR3 nucleotides are TGTGCCAGCAGCTTAGGGGACGAGCAGTACTTC. The whole variable domain, filled in from reference TRBV11-3 and TRBJ2-7, reads EAGVVQSPRYKIIEKKQPVAFWCNPISGHNTLYWYLQNLGQGPELLIRYENEEAVDDSQLPKDRFSAERLKGVDSTLKIQPAELGDSAVYLCASSLGDEQYFGPGTRLTVT.

With regard to this clonotype: Likely a read error: the CDR3 ends without its conserved phenylalanine or tryptophan. The chain has TRBV7-2 and TRBJ2-1; D is possibly TRBD1 (6 bases). Germline V gives CDR1 SGHTA, CDR2 FQGNSA. Deletions cut 5 bases from V and 0 bases from J, with 14 bases between. There are 16 residues in the CDR3. CDR3 sequence: CASSHNQGSSYNEQFL. CDR3 bases: TGTGCCAGCAGCCACAACCAGGGGAGCTCCTACAATGAGCAGTTCTTA.

This chain links TRBV7-8 with TRBJ1-6, with D unresolved. Per the germline V gene, CDR1 is SGHVS and CDR2 is FQNEAQ. Trimming pared 1 base from V and 8 bases from J, leaving 9 bases between. CDR3 length: 14 residues. This chain's CDR3 is CASSLVESDSPLHF. The CDR3, as DNA: TGTGCCAGCAGCTTAGTGGAGTCGGATTCACCCCTCCACTTT.

In the case of this clonotype: The junction differs from germline at one of its ends, possibly a read error. V is TRBV30 and J is TRBJ2-5; tentatively, D is TRBD2 (6 bases). This CDR3 contains 15 residues. Germline CDR1 GTSNPN, CDR2 SVGIG (reference sequence). Written as DNA, the CDR3 is TGCGCCTGGGGTGTTGGGGGGACGTACCAAGAGACCCAGTACTTC. Translation: CAWGVGGTYQETQYF.

About this clonotype: The conserved phenylalanine or tryptophan is not found at the CDR3 terminus, so this likely reflects a read error. The limits of the CDR3 on the DNA are not certain, so only TCRdb's listed CDR3 is given. This CDR3 reads CASSLVESA. The J gene is TRBJ2-1, the V gene TRBV7-2. Ends included, the CDR3 has 9 residues. Germline CDR1 and CDR2: SGHTA and FQGNSA.

The rearrangement uses TRBV19 and TRBJ2-5, with D unresolved. The CDR3 loop spans 11 amino acids. V lost 7 bases and J 1 base, leaving 4 bases between the germline ends. Germline CDR1 and CDR2: LNHDA and SQIVND (reference sequence). The CDR3 is CASKIQETQYF. The CDR3, as DNA: TGTGCCAGTAAGATCCAAGAGACCCAGTACTTC.

The J gene is TRBJ2-2, the V gene TRBV20-1; D not certain. Looked up from germline, CDR1 is DFQATT and CDR2 is SNEGSKA (reference sequence). The CDR3 has 13 residues. V gave up 3 bases and J gave up 6 bases, with 11 bases separating them. CDR3 loop: CSARGRAAGELFF. The CDR3 coding sequence is TGCAGTGCTAGGGGTAGGGCCGCCGGGGAGCTGTTTTTT.

The CDR3 reads CASRPSRGYTF. The CDR3 DNA sequence: TGTGCCAGTAGGCCGTCCCGAGGCTACACCTTC. The chain joins TRBV19 to TRBJ1-2; no reliable D call. Germline CDR1 is LNHDA and CDR2 is SQIVND (reference sequence). V was clipped by 6 bases and J by 8 bases, with 10 bases between them. This CDR3 comprises 11 residues.

V is TRBV19 and J is TRBJ1-4, with TRBD1 matching over 7 bases. The CDR3 sequence is 15 residues long. CDR1 LNHDA and CDR2 SQIVND come from the germline V gene (reference sequence). V dropped 7 bases and J dropped 7; count of bases not matched to a gene: 12. In DNA form, the CDR3 reads TGTGCCAGTAAATCTTTCGGGGACAGCTCTGAAAAACTGTTTTTT. The encoded protein is CASKSFGDSSEKLFF. The full variable domain, in which reference TRBV19 and TRBJ1-4 provide the parts outside the CDR3, is DGGITQSPKYLFRKEGQNVTLSCEQNLNHDAMYWYRQDPGQGLRLIYYSQIVNDFQKGDIAEGYSVSREKKESFPLTVTSAQKNPTAFYLCASKSFGDSSEKLFFGSGTQLSVL.

As for this clonotype: One junction end does not reproduce the germline sequence, and a read error may be involved. The rearrangement uses TRBV7-3 and TRBJ2-6; no firm D call. Germline V gene sequence: CDR1 SGHTA, CDR2 FQGTGA. This CDR3 has 14 residues. The CDR3 sequence is CASSEISRANVLTF. In DNA form, the CDR3 reads TGTGCCAGCAGTGAGATCTCTAGGGCCAACGTCCTGACTTTC.

As for this clonotype: The limits of the CDR3 on the DNA are not certain, so only TCRdb's listed CDR3 is given. V gene TRBV2 combines with J gene TRBJ2-2; whether TRBD2, the table's D call, matches the DNA was not checked. Inclusive of both ends, the CDR3 amounts to 24 amino acids. Germline values: CDR1 SNHLY, CDR2 FYNNEI. CDR3 amino acids: CASSEYLAVAYEQYFGPGTRELFF.